The T cell receptor (beta chain) described here comes from a study of cytomegalovirus exposure and HLA in healthy donors. 60 Vbeta and 13 Jbeta primers were used in PCR. The table came from immunoSEQ multiplex PCR; TCRdb's copy has only in-frame clones and leaves some out. The sample contains hundreds of thousands of clones, approximately 70% of which appear only once. To note about this clone: Its specificity is not known.

The CDR3 covers 14 residues. Trimming took off 1 base at V and 6 bases at J, with 9 bases between the two ends. Germline V CDR1 and CDR2: SGHVS, FNYEAQ. The study's findings and limits: Some segments of the V type, notably TRBV6-2 and TRBV6-3, were excluded as indistinguishable.

The specimen was PBMCs. This TCR came from a man in his forties in good health and CMV-seropositive. This chain links TRBV7-6 with TRBJ2-2; a weak D match, TRBD1 (6 bases). The CDR3 sequence is CASSLVRGSGELFF. For the CDR3, the DNA is TGTGCCAGCAGCTTAGTCAGGGGATCCGGGGAGCTGTTTTTT. Looking up the rest from reference TRBV7-6 and TRBJ2-2 gives the full variable domain: GAGVSQSPRYKVTKRGQDVALRCDPISGHVSLYWYRQALGQGPEFLTYFNYEAQQDKSGLPNDRFSAERPEGSISTLTIQRTEQRDSAMYRCASSLVRGSGELFFGEGSRLTVL.